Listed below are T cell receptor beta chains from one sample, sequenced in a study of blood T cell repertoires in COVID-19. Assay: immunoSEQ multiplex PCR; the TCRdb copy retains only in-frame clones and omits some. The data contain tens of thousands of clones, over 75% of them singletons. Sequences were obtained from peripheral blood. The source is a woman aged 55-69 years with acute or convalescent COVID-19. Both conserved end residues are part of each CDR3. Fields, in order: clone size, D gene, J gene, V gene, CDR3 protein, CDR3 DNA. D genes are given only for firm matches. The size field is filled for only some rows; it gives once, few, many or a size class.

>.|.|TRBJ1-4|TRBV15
CATSRRVGGEKLFF
TGTGCCACCAGCAGACGGGTCGGGGGAGAAAAACTGTTTTTT
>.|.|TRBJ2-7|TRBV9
CASSVGRDAYEQYF
TGTGCCAGCAGCGTAGGGAGGGATGCCTACGAGCAGTACTTC
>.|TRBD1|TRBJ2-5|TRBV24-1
CATSNSGQGRNSYQETQYF
TGTGCCACCAGTAATTCGGGACAGGGGCGAAATTCGTACCAAGAGACCCAGTACTTC
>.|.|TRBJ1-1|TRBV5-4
CASSPTDGTEAFF
TGTGCCAGCAGCCCCACAGATGGCACTGAAGCTTTCTTT
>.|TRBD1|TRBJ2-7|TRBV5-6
CASSILQGAPYEQYF
TGTGCCAGCAGCATCCTACAGGGGGCCCCCTACGAGCAGTACTTC
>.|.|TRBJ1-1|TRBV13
CASSPSYTGTEPEAFF
TGTGCCAGCAGCCCTAGCTATACAGGGACCGAACCTGAAGCTTTCTTT
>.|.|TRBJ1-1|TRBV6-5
CASRPPRGRNTEAFF
TGTGCCAGCAGACCACCAAGGGGGAGGAACACTGAAGCTTTCTTT
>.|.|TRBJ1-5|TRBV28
CASSRPTSPGGNQPQHF
TGTGCCAGCAGCCGGCCGACAAGTCCAGGGGGCAATCAGCCCCAGCATTTT
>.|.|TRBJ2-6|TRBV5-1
CASSLAGASGANVLTF
TGCGCCAGCAGCTTGGCGGGTGCCTCTGGGGCCAACGTCCTGACTTTC
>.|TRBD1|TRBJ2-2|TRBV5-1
CASSLARTGSGELFF
TGCGCCAGCAGCTTGGCTAGGACAGGGTCCGGGGAGCTGTTTTTT
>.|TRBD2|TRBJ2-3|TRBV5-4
CASSHRWLAGKRRDTQYF
TGTGCCAGCAGCCACCGTTGGCTAGCGGGAAAAAGGAGGGATACGCAGTATTTT
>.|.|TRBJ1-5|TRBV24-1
CATSERHGQPQHF
TGTGCCACCAGTGAAAGACACGGTCAGCCCCAGCATTTT
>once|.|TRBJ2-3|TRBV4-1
CASSPFGASGTDTQYF
TGCGCCAGCAGCCCGTTTGGGGCTAGCGGCACAGATACGCAGTATTTT
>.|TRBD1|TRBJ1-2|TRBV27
CASSSRTGGVYGYTF
TGTGCCAGCAGTTCGAGGACAGGGGGCGTCTATGGCTACACCTTC
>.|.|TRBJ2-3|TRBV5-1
CASSLAQGKDTQYF
TGCGCCAGCAGCTTGGCACAGGGCAAAGATACGCAGTATTTT
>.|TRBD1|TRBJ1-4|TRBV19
CASSINLGQGLTTNEKLFF
TGTGCCAGTAGTATAAATTTGGGACAGGGGTTGACTACTAATGAAAAACTGTTTTTT
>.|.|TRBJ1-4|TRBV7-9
CASSSTGVSWSEGKLFF
TGTGCCAGCAGCTCTACCGGGGTTAGTTGGTCGGAGGGAAAACTGTTTTTT
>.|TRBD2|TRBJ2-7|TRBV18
CASSPPSQGSGGSGEQYF
TGTGCCAGCTCACCGCCATCCCAGGGGAGCGGGGGATCGGGTGAGCAGTACTTC
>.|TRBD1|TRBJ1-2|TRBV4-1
CASSPQGDYGYTF
TGCGCCAGCTCCCCACAGGGGGACTATGGCTACACCTTC
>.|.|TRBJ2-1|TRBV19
CASSIRGGLNNEQFF
TGTGCCAGTAGTATAAGGGGGGGCCTGAACAATGAGCAGTTCTTC
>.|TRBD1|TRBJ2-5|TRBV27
CASRGGTGGTQYF
TGTGCCAGCAGGGGCGGGACAGGGGGGACCCAGTACTTC
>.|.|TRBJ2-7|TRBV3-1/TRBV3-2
CASSQVEYEQYF
TGTGCCAGCAGCCAAGTCGAGTACGAGCAGTACTTC
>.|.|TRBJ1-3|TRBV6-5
CASRTVSGNTIYF
TGTGCCAGCAGGACAGTCTCTGGAAACACCATATATTTT
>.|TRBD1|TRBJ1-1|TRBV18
CASSLDREVEAFF
TGTGCCAGCTCACTGGACAGGGAGGTCGAAGCTTTCTTT
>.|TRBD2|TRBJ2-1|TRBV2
CASSVLAGASNEQFF
TGTGCCAGCTCGGTCCTAGCGGGGGCGAGCAATGAGCAGTTCTTC
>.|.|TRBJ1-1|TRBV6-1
CASSEGGGGGRAFF
TGTGCCAGCAGTGAGGGGGGAGGTGGTGGGAGGGCTTTCTTT
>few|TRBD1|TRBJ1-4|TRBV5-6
CASSLLRGGAYEKLFF
TGTGCCAGCAGCTTGCTGAGAGGGGGCGCGTATGAAAAACTGTTTTTT
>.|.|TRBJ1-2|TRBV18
CASSPPVDRNYGYTF
TGTGCCAGCTCACCACCAGTGGACAGAAACTATGGCTACACCTTC
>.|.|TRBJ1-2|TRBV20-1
CSALFNYGYTF
TGCAGTGCCCTATTTAACTATGGCTACACCTTC
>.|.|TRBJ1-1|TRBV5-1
CASSLLVGGTEAFF
TGCGCCAGCAGCCTGCTTGTCGGAGGCACTGAAGCTTTCTTT
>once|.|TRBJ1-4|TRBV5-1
CASRPNAGSRRNEKLFF
TGCGCCAGCAGACCGAATGCGGGGTCCCGACGTAATGAAAAACTGTTTTTT
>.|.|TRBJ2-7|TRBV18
CASSPLQDSYEQYF
TGTGCCAGCTCACCACTTCAGGACTCCTACGAGCAGTACTTC
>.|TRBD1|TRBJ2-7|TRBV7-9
CASSSRQGREQYF
TGTGCCAGCAGCTCGCGACAGGGTCGGGAGCAGTACTTC
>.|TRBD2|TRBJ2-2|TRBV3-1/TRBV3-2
CASSQGFYFGGRSTGELFF
TGTGCCAGCAGCCAAGGTTTCTATTTTGGCGGGAGATCCACCGGGGAGCTGTTTTTT
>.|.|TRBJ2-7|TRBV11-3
CASSLAGVGEQYF
TGTGCCAGCAGCTTAGCCGGGGTGGGCGAGCAGTACTTC
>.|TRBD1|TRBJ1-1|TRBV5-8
CASSSGQGNTEAFF
TGTGCCAGCAGCTCGGGACAGGGAAACACTGAAGCTTTCTTT
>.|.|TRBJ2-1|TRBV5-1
CASSLIPVNEQFF
TGCGCCAGCAGCTTGATCCCGGTCAATGAGCAGTTCTTC
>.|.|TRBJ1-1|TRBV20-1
CSASRARGTEAFF
TGCAGCGCGAGTAGGGCGCGGGGCACTGAAGCTTTCTTT
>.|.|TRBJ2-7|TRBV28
CASSLRVHEQYF
TGTGCCAGCAGTCTCAGGGTCCACGAGCAGTACTTC